This TCR beta chain emerged from a study of shared clonotypes between healthy human individuals. Study in general: A few men and a couple of women, aged 18 to 49, were donors. Findings and caveats of the study: Shared across a few donors were 5% to 6% of the naive CD4 clonotypes. On the whole, naive subsets had larger estimated richness than memory subsets had.

The ends lost 3 bases at V and 4 bases at J; junction bases unmatched: 4. The CDR3 length is 17 residues. CDR1 is SGHVS, CDR2 FNYEAQ, per germline. About this clone itself: Antigen: not known.

As handled by the study authors: Junction-only sequences produced by ImmunoSEQ had no quality scores, so filtering differed. The repertoire was sequenced with immunoSEQ multiplex PCR; TCRdb's copy has only in-frame clones and lacks some. For V, J and clone size, that table is used; D and trimming come from the DNA. The table lists some 1.5 million clones, 98% of them singletons. The TCR was taken from a man aged 30 to 39 in good health. Sequenced: naive CD4+ T cells sorted from blood. Sample subset: CD45RA+ positively selected. The gene calls are TRBV7-6 and TRBJ2-2; 14 nucleotides align to TRBD2. The CDR3 sequence is CASSLGLAGDLTGELFF. CDR3 in DNA: TGTGCCAGCAGCTTGGGACTAGCGGGAGACCTCACCGGGGAGCTGTTTTTT.